This TCR beta chain was captured in a study of cytomegalovirus exposure and HLA in healthy donors. This PCR relied on a set of 60 Vbeta primers and 13 Jbeta primers. Profiling relied on immunoSEQ multiplex PCR, and the TCRdb table lists in-frame clones only, not all of them. The sample lists about 57,000 clones, approximately 79% occurring once. J was trimmed by 5 bases and V by 4 bases; bases with no gene match: 5. Germline V gives CDR1 MNHEY, CDR2 SMNVEV (reference sequence). The CDR3 spans 14 residues. The genes are TRBV27 and TRBJ1-5; 7 nucleotides align to TRBD1. The source is a woman younger than 45 in good health and CMV-seronegative. The sample consisted of PBMCs. The CDR3 coding sequence is TGTGCCAGCAGTTCGACAGGGCCGGATCAGCCCCAGCATTTT. It codes for CASSSTGPDQPQHF.